Listed below are T cell receptor beta chains from one sample, sequenced in a study of cytomegalovirus exposure and HLA in healthy donors. The protocol was immunoSEQ multiplex PCR, while the TCRdb copy is restricted to in-frame clones and leaves out a portion. Of some 180,000 clones in the sample, about three quarters were seen once. What was sequenced was PBMCs. The receptors here all came from a man aged 18 to 30 in good health and CMV-seronegative. Each CDR3 is given with its conserved first and last residue. A D gene is named only where the DNA matches it firmly. Expanded clones get a size class; other rows say once, few or many, or leave the size out.

TRBV30	TRBD1	-	TRBJ1-5	TGTGCCTGGAGTGTAGGGGGCGAGCAGCCCCAGCATTTT	CAWSVGGEQPQHF
TRBV5-4	-	-	TRBJ2-4	TGTGCCAGCAGCTTCCTCGGCGGAAAAAACATTCAGTACTTC	CASSFLGGKNIQYF
TRBV6-5	-	-	TRBJ2-2	TGTGCCAGCAGTTACTCCCTAGGGGGGAACACCGGGGAGCTGTTTTTT	CASSYSLGGNTGELFF
TRBV2	TRBD2	-	TRBJ2-1	TGTGCCAGCACGGGAGGCGGGAGTCCCTACAATGAGCAGTTCTTC	CASTGGGSPYNEQFF
TRBV4-3	-	-	TRBJ2-7	TGCGCCAGCAGCCAAGATCGGGCCCCGGGGAGGCAGTACTTC	CASSQDRAPGRQYF
TRBV14	-	few	TRBJ1-1	TGTGCCAGCAGCCAAGCGGTGGGGGGTGAAGCTTTCTTT	CASSQAVGGEAFF
TRBV2	-	-	TRBJ1-5	TGTGCCAGCAGGGCGGGTAACAATCAGCCCCAGCATTTT	CASRAGNNQPQHF
TRBV7-2	-	once	TRBJ2-5	TGTGCCAGCAGCTTAGGAGGTAGCCAAGAGACCCAGTACTTC	CASSLGGSQETQYF
TRBV7-2	TRBD2	-	TRBJ2-3	TGTGCCAGCAGCTCTCAACGGACTAGCGTCTTTCCAGATACGCAGTATTTT	CASSSQRTSVFPDTQYF
TRBV7-8	-	-	TRBJ1-5	TGTGCCAGCAGCTTTCAGGGCAATCAGCCCCAGCATTTT	CASSFQGNQPQHF
TRBV4-1	-	-	TRBJ1-1	TGCGCCAGCAGCCCACTTCCGGGGATCACTGAAGCTTTCTTT	CASSPLPGITEAFF
TRBV7-9	-	-	TRBJ2-1	TGTGCCAGCAGCTTCCCAGGGGGGCTCGGGCTCTTC	CASSFPGGLGLF
TRBV29-1	TRBD1	-	TRBJ1-2	TGCAGCGTCAGCAGGACAGGGTTTCGGTATGGCTACACCTTC	CSVSRTGFRYGYTF
TRBV7-2	TRBD1	once	TRBJ2-7	TGTGCCAGCAGGGGATACAGGGGCCCCGAGCAGTACTTC	CASRGYRGPEQYF
TRBV4-2	-	-	TRBJ2-2	TGTGCCAGCAGCCAAGCCTCGTGGGAGCCGAACACCGGGGAGCTGTTTTTT	CASSQASWEPNTGELFF
TRBV7-2	-	once	TRBJ1-2	TGTGCCAGCAGCGTGACAATGAACTATGGCTACACCTTC	CASSVTMNYGYTF
TRBV10-3	-	once	TRBJ1-6	TGTGCCATCACATCCCAGGATAATTCACCCCTCCACTTT	CAITSQDNSPLHF
TRBV7-9	TRBD2	-	TRBJ2-5	TGTGCCAGCAGCTTACTAGCGGGATTAGAGACCCAGTACTTC	CASSLLAGLETQYF
TRBV9	-	few	TRBJ2-5	TGTGCCAGCAGCCTCACCGGGGACTCTAGGGAGACCCAGTACTTC	CASSLTGDSRETQYF
TRBV30	-	-	TRBJ1-2	TGTGCCTGGAGTGGGCCAGTAGCTGGCTACACCTTC	CAWSGPVAGYTF
TRBV11-2	TRBD1	-	TRBJ1-2	TGTGCCAGCAGCTTGGGGACAGGGGTCAACGGCTACACCTTC	CASSLGTGVNGYTF
TRBV18	-	-	TRBJ2-2	TGTGCCAGCTCACCCCGGGACACCGGGGAGCTGTTTTTT	CASSPRDTGELFF
TRBV18	-	-	TRBJ2-1	TGTGCCAGCTCACCACCGGGACGGGAGAATGAGCAGTTCTTC	CASSPPGRENEQFF
TRBV9	TRBD2	-	TRBJ2-3	TGTGCCAGCAGCGTAGCCGATCCGCGGGAGGTGACAGAAGAAAATACGCAGTATTTT	CASSVADPREVTEENTQYF
TRBV5-8	TRBD1	few	TRBJ2-1	TGTGCCAGCAGTCGACAGGGGTTTGAGCAGTTCTTC	CASSRQGFEQFF